The rows below give T cell receptor beta chains drawn from one sample of a study of CD8 T cells in ankylosing spondylitis. TCRdb reanalysed the 5' RACE reads using MiXCR and keeps one entry per CDR3 protein. Here the sample spans over 600,000 distinct CDR3 sequences, under 20% being singletons. The sample was blood, either unsorted or a sorted T cell fraction (not recorded which). These TCRs come from a male donor with ankylosing spondylitis. The CDR3 runs from the conserved cysteine through the conserved F or W. The order of the fields is clone size, CDR3 length, D gene, J gene, V gene, CDR3 protein, CDR3 DNA. The D gene is left open where the match is weak. Size is stated for part of the rows, as once, few or many counts, or as a class when the clone is expanded.

clone_size: few
cdr3_length: 16
d_call: TRBD1
j_call: TRBJ2-7
v_call: TRBV28
cdr3_aa: CASSRLRTGGENEQYF
cdr3_nt: TGTGCCAGCAGTCGCTTAAGGACAGGGGGCGAAAACGAGCAGTACTTC

clone_size: .
cdr3_length: 13
d_call: .
j_call: TRBJ2-1
v_call: TRBV28
cdr3_aa: CASSPGGWNEQFF
cdr3_nt: TGTGCCAGCAGCCCCGGGGGCTGGAATGAGCAGTTCTTC

clone_size: few
cdr3_length: 14
d_call: .
j_call: TRBJ2-1
v_call: TRBV4-2
cdr3_aa: CASSSGLHADEQFF
cdr3_nt: TGTGCCAGCAGCTCGGGACTCCACGCGGATGAGCAGTTCTTC

clone_size: few
cdr3_length: 14
d_call: TRBD1
j_call: TRBJ1-1
v_call: TRBV20-1
cdr3_aa: CSALGGRANTEAFF
cdr3_nt: TGCAGTGCTCTAGGGGGCAGGGCTAACACTGAAGCTTTCTTT

clone_size: .
cdr3_length: 17
d_call: TRBD2
j_call: TRBJ2-3
v_call: TRBV11-3
cdr3_aa: CASSLDSSGRWSDTQYF
cdr3_nt: TGTGCCAGCAGCTTAGATTCTAGCGGGAGGTGGAGTGATACGCAGTATTTT

clone_size: .
cdr3_length: 12
d_call: .
j_call: TRBJ2-1
v_call: TRBV7-6
cdr3_aa: CASSPHGEEQFF
cdr3_nt: TGTGCCAGCAGCCCTCATGGGGAGGAGCAGTTCTTC

clone_size: .
cdr3_length: 16
d_call: .
j_call: TRBJ2-3
v_call: TRBV5-1
cdr3_aa: CASSLEGRSSTDTQYF
cdr3_nt: TGCGCCAGCAGCTTGGAGGGCAGATCTAGCACAGATACGCAGTATTTT

clone_size: few
cdr3_length: 19
d_call: .
j_call: TRBJ1-1
v_call: TRBV11-2
cdr3_aa: CASSSPVGSGLAENTEAFF
cdr3_nt: TGTGCCAGCAGCTCCCCCGTGGGGTCGGGACTGGCTGAGAACACTGAAGCTTTCTTT

clone_size: .
cdr3_length: 13
d_call: .
j_call: TRBJ1-1
v_call: TRBV12-3/TRBV12-4
cdr3_aa: CASSSGISTEAFF
cdr3_nt: TGTGCCAGCAGTTCCGGGATAAGTACTGAAGCTTTCTTT

clone_size: .
cdr3_length: 16
d_call: .
j_call: TRBJ1-6
v_call: TRBV20-1
cdr3_aa: CSVPELQDTYNSPLHF
cdr3_nt: TGCAGTGTACCCGAGCTTCAGGATACCTATAATTCACCCCTCCACTTT

clone_size: few
cdr3_length: 13
d_call: .
j_call: TRBJ1-4
v_call: TRBV29-1
cdr3_aa: CSVGQVGEEKLFF
cdr3_nt: TGCAGCGTTGGACAGGTGGGGGAGGAAAAACTGTTTTTT

clone_size: .
cdr3_length: 13
d_call: .
j_call: TRBJ1-1
v_call: TRBV3-1
cdr3_aa: CASSQAGQPEAFF
cdr3_nt: TGTGCCAGCAGCCAAGCAGGACAGCCCGAAGCTTTCTTT

clone_size: .
cdr3_length: 14
d_call: .
j_call: TRBJ2-7
v_call: TRBV28
cdr3_aa: CASSETRTGYEQYF
cdr3_nt: TGTGCCAGCAGTGAGACTAGGACTGGGTACGAGCAGTACTTC

clone_size: .
cdr3_length: 16
d_call: .
j_call: TRBJ1-2
v_call: TRBV21-1
cdr3_aa: CASSSKPRDSIYGYTF
cdr3_nt: TGTGCCAGCAGCTCGAAACCCCGGGACAGTATCTATGGCTACACCTTC

clone_size: few
cdr3_length: 16
d_call: TRBD1
j_call: TRBJ1-1
v_call: TRBV20-1
cdr3_aa: CSARGRRGRLNTEAFF
cdr3_nt: TGCAGTGCTAGAGGAAGGAGGGGGCGATTGAACACTGAAGCTTTCTTT

clone_size: .
cdr3_length: 17
d_call: .
j_call: TRBJ2-3
v_call: TRBV6-5
cdr3_aa: CASSYSGLHSSTDTQYF
cdr3_nt: TGTGCCAGCAGTTACTCAGGATTACACTCTAGCACAGATACGCAGTATTTT

clone_size: .
cdr3_length: 15
d_call: .
j_call: TRBJ1-5
v_call: TRBV18
cdr3_aa: CASSPAGQSNQPQHF
cdr3_nt: TGTGCCAGCTCACCTGCTGGACAAAGCAATCAGCCCCAGCATTTT

clone_size: .
cdr3_length: 18
d_call: TRBD2
j_call: TRBJ2-3
v_call: TRBV10-2
cdr3_aa: CASSDGTSGGQVTDTQYF
cdr3_nt: TGCGCCAGCAGCGACGGGACTAGCGGGGGCCAGGTAACAGATACGCAGTATTTT

clone_size: .
cdr3_length: 16
d_call: .
j_call: TRBJ2-7
v_call: TRBV5-5
cdr3_aa: CASSLAFGKGFYEQYF
cdr3_nt: TGTGCCAGCAGCTTGGCATTTGGAAAGGGATTCTACGAGCAGTACTTC

clone_size: .
cdr3_length: 13
d_call: .
j_call: TRBJ2-7
v_call: TRBV20-1
cdr3_aa: CSARGSSSYEQYF
cdr3_nt: TGCAGTGCTAGAGGCAGCTCCTCCTACGAGCAGTACTTC

clone_size: .
cdr3_length: 14
d_call: .
j_call: TRBJ2-1
v_call: TRBV12-3/TRBV12-4
cdr3_aa: CASSWGATYNEQFF
cdr3_nt: TGTGCCAGCAGTTGGGGGGCAACCTACAATGAGCAGTTCTTC

clone_size: few
cdr3_length: 14
d_call: TRBD2
j_call: TRBJ2-1
v_call: TRBV24-1
cdr3_aa: CATTASGSKGEQFF
cdr3_nt: TGTGCCACCACAGCCAGCGGGAGTAAGGGCGAGCAGTTCTTC